This T cell receptor beta chain was sequenced in a study of identical twins. Germline-derived CDR1 and CDR2 are SGHRS and YFSETQ. The V end lost 0 bases, the J end lost 6 bases, and 13 bases lay between the germline ends. This CDR3 has 15 residues. TCRdb reprocessed the 5' RACE reads with MiXCR, giving one entry per CDR3 protein. This sample carries under 300,000 distinct CDR3 sequences, 11% to 15% of them seen once, and the ten largest clones take 8.8%. Sequencing was performed on memory (CD45RO+) T cells sorted from blood. The chain uses TRBV5-1 and TRBJ2-4; D remains unclear. The clonotype comes from a woman aged 18-29 years in good health. The CDR3 nucleotides are TGCGCCAGCAGCTTGGGTGGGCAGAACTTAAACATTCAGTACTTC. Its protein product is CASSLGGQNLNIQYF. Supplemented by reference TRBV5-1 and TRBJ2-4, the full variable domain reads KAGVTQTPRYLIKTRGQQVTLSCSPISGHRSVSWYQQTPGQGLQFLFEYFSETQRNKGNFPGRFSGRQFSNSRSEMNVSTLELGDSALYLCASSLGGQNLNIQYFGAGTRLSVL.